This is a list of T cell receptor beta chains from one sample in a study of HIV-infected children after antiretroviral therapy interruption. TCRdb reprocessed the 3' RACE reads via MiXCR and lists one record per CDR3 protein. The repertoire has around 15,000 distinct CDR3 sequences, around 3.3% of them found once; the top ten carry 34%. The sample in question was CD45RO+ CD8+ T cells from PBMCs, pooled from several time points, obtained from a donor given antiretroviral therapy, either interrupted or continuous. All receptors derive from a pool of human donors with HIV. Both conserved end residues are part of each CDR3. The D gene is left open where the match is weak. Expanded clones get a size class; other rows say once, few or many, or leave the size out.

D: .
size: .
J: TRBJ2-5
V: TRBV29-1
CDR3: CSVGGPEETQYF
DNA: TGCAGCGTTGGGGGGCCGGAGGAGACCCAGTACTTC

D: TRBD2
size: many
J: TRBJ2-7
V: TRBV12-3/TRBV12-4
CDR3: CASTGPGGYEQYF
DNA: TGTGCCAGCACTGGTCCGGGAGGATACGAGCAGTACTTC

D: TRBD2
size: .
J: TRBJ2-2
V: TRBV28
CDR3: CASSFILLAGEQSNTGELFF
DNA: TGTGCCAGCAGTTTTATTCTGCTAGCGGGGGAACAATCGAACACCGGGGAGCTGTTTTTT

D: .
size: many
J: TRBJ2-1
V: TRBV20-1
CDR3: CSAREEGSSPYNEQFF
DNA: TGCAGTGCTAGAGAGGAGGGGTCTAGCCCCTACAATGAGCAGTTCTTC

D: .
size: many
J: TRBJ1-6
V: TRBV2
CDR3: CASSVREFNSPLHF
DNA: TGTGCCAGCAGTGTCCGGGAATTCAATTCACCCCTCCACTTT

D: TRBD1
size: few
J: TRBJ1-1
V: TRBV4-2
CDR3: CASSPTTGGGTEAFF
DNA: TGTGCCAGCAGCCCAACGACAGGGGGTGGCACTGAAGCTTTCTTT

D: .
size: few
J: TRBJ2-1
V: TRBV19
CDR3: CASSSSTRGEQFF
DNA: TGTGCCAGTAGTTCCTCTACCAGGGGTGAGCAGTTCTTC

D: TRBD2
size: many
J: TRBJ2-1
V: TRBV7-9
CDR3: CAPGTSGGVLDEQFF
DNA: TGTGCCCCCGGGACTAGCGGGGGGGTTCTCGATGAGCAGTTCTTC

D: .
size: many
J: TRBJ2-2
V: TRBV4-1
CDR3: CASSQGWGLNAGELFF
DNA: TGCGCCAGCAGCCAAGGGTGGGGGTTGAACGCCGGGGAGCTGTTTTTT

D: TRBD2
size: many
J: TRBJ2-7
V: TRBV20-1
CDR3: CSARGGLDYEQYF
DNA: TGCAGTGCTAGAGGGGGACTAGATTACGAGCAGTACTTC

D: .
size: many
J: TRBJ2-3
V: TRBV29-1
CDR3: CSAGLFSTDTQYF
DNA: TGCAGCGCTGGACTATTTAGCACAGATACGCAGTATTTT

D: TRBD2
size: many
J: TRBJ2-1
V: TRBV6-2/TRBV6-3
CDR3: CASSPDSGRASDEQFF
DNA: TGTGCCAGCAGCCCTGATAGCGGGAGGGCCTCGGATGAGCAGTTCTTC

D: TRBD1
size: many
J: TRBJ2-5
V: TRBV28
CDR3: CASSLPTGAETQYF
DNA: TGTGCCAGCAGTTTACCTACAGGGGCGGAGACCCAGTACTTC

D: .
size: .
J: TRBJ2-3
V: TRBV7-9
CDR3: CASRPTEAYTDTQYF
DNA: TGTGCCAGCAGGCCGACGGAAGCCTACACAGATACGCAGTATTTT

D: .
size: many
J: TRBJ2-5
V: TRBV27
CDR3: CASSFLDRQETQYF
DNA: TGTGCCAGCAGTTTTCTAGACAGGCAAGAGACCCAGTACTTC

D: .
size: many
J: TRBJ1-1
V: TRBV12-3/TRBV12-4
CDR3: CASTRKWAFMNTEAFF
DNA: TGTGCCAGCACCCGGAAATGGGCCTTTATGAACACTGAAGCTTTCTTT

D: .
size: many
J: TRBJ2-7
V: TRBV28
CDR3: CASADPTYEQYF
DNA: TGTGCCAGCGCCGACCCTACCTACGAGCAGTACTTC

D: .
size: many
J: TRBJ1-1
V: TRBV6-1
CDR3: CATKGGFYGDTEAFF
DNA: TGTGCCACCAAAGGGGGGTTTTATGGTGACACTGAAGCTTTCTTT

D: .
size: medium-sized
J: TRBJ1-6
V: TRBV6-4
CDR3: CASSAEDNSPLHF
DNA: TGTGCCAGCAGTGCTGAAGATAATTCACCCCTCCACTTT

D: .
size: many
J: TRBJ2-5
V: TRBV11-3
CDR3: CASEGRKETQYF
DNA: TGTGCCAGCGAGGGGAGAAAAGAGACCCAGTACTTC

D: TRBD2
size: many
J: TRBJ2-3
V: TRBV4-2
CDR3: CASSQDGEGPPDTQYF
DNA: TGTGCCAGCAGCCAAGATGGGGAGGGGCCGCCGGATACGCAGTATTTT

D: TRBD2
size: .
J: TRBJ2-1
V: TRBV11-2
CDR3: CASSSSGTTQTRNEQFF
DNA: TGTGCCAGCAGCTCCTCTGGGACTACCCAAACCCGCAATGAGCAGTTCTTC

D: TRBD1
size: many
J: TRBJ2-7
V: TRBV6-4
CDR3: CASSETGTSEQYF
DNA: TGTGCCAGCAGTGAGACAGGGACGAGCGAGCAGTACTTC

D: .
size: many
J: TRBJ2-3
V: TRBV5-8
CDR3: CASSFRWGAGDTQYF
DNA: TGTGCCAGCAGCTTTCGTTGGGGGGCAGGAGATACGCAGTATTTT

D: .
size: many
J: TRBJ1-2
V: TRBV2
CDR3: CTSSDRYTF
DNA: TGTACCAGCAGTGACCGCTACACCTTC

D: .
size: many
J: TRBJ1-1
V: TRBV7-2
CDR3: CASSSLWTSRAFMNTEAFF
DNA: TGTGCCAGCAGCTCCCTCTGGACATCCCGAGCCTTTATGAACACTGAAGCTTTCTTT